The rows below give T cell receptor beta chains drawn from one sample of a study of beta chain features in type 1 diabetes. Profiling relied on immunoSEQ multiplex PCR, and the TCRdb table lists in-frame clones only, not all of them. The top ten clones hold approximately 0.021% of a sample with roughly 700,000 clones, 10% to 15% of them seen once. Sequencing input: naive CD4+ T cells from blood. The source of these receptors is a young man with type 1 diabetes. Both conserved end residues are part of each CDR3. A D gene is named only where the DNA matches it firmly. Only part of the rows carry a size: once, few, many, or a class if the clone is expanded.

v_call	clone_size	d_call	j_call	cdr3_aa	cdr3_nt
TRBV28	.	.	TRBJ2-7	CASSPSGQGAYEQYF	TGTGCCAGCAGCCCCTCCGGGCAGGGAGCCTACGAGCAGTACTTC
TRBV6-5	.	TRBD1	TRBJ1-2	CASRTGGRGYTF	TGTGCCAGCCGGACAGGGGGGAGAGGCTACACCTTC
TRBV10-3	.	TRBD1	TRBJ1-1	CAIWSGGTEAFF	TGTGCCATCTGGTCAGGGGGTACTGAAGCTTTCTTT
TRBV30	few	.	TRBJ1-4	CAWSVQATWAEKLFF	TGTGCCTGGAGTGTACAGGCTACCTGGGCTGAAAAACTGTTTTTT
TRBV15	few	TRBD1	TRBJ1-2	CATSRDTDRGYGYTF	TGTGCCACCAGCAGAGATACAGACAGGGGCTATGGCTACACCTTC
TRBV18	.	.	TRBJ1-1	CASSPVRATEAFF	TGTGCCAGCTCACCAGTCAGGGCGACTGAAGCTTTCTTT
TRBV18	few	.	TRBJ1-2	CASSPSGDYGYTF	TGTGCCAGCTCACCAAGCGGAGACTATGGCTACACCTTC
TRBV18	.	.	TRBJ2-2	CASSPLAADGELFF	TGTGCCAGCTCACCCCTGGCTGCCGACGGGGAGCTGTTTTTT
TRBV30	.	TRBD2	TRBJ2-3	CAWSPARTSGVTDTQYF	TGTGCCTGGAGCCCCGCCCGGACTAGCGGGGTCACAGATACGCAGTATTTT
TRBV5-1	few	TRBD1	TRBJ1-4	CASSPGDSENEKLFF	TGCGCCAGCAGCCCCGGGGACAGCGAAAATGAAAAACTGTTTTTT
TRBV4-1	.	.	TRBJ1-2	CASSQQDGNYGYTF	TGCGCCAGCAGCCAACAGGACGGAAACTATGGCTACACCTTC
TRBV25-1	few	.	TRBJ1-1	CASSDGSVNTEAFF	TGTGCCAGCAGTGATGGGTCCGTGAACACTGAAGCTTTCTTT
TRBV9	few	.	TRBJ2-2	CASSVSRVSPGELFF	TGTGCCAGCAGCGTAAGCAGGGTGTCGCCCGGGGAGCTGTTTTTT
TRBV10-3	many	.	TRBJ2-1	CAITLGNEQFF	TGTGCCATCACCTTGGGGAATGAGCAGTTCTTC
TRBV9	few	.	TRBJ2-1	CASSAGGPLYNEQFF	TGTGCCAGCAGCGCCGGGGGGCCGCTCTACAATGAGCAGTTCTTC
TRBV15	few	.	TRBJ1-2	CATSPGPVNYGYTF	TGTGCCACCAGCCCCGGACCCGTAAACTATGGCTACACCTTC
TRBV5-8	few	.	TRBJ2-7	CASSWTPQIF	TGTGCCAGCAGCTGGACACCCCAAATATTC
TRBV9	few	.	TRBJ1-3	CASSATEGVSSGNTIYF	TGTGCCAGCAGCGCCACGGAGGGGGTGAGCTCTGGAAACACCATATATTTT
TRBV10-3	few	TRBD1	TRBJ1-1	CAISGRDGQGASMNTEAFF	TGTGCCATCAGTGGACGAGACGGACAGGGAGCCTCTATGAACACTGAAGCTTTCTTT
TRBV19	few	TRBD1	TRBJ2-7	CASSRSGQGYEQYF	TGTGCCAGTAGCAGGTCGGGACAGGGGTACGAGCAGTACTTC
TRBV7-9	few	.	TRBJ1-2	CASSLHSSANYGYTF	TGTGCCAGCAGCTTGCACTCCTCAGCTAACTATGGCTACACCTTC
TRBV10-3	few	.	TRBJ2-3	CAISAGRSTDTQYF	TGTGCCATCAGTGCCGGACGGAGCACAGATACGCAGTATTTT
TRBV10-3	.	TRBD2	TRBJ2-2	CAISDTSGGTGELFF	TGTGCCATCAGTGATACTAGCGGAGGCACCGGGGAGCTGTTTTTT
TRBV7-2	few	.	TRBJ1-2	CASSFDIGGYTF	TGTGCCAGCAGCTTTGACATAGGGGGCTACACCTTC
TRBV2	.	.	TRBJ1-4	CASNRGADEKLFF	TGTGCCAGCAACCGGGGGGCGGATGAAAAACTGTTTTTT
TRBV21-1	few	.	TRBJ1-2	CASNRGDYGYTF	TGTGCCAGCAACAGGGGAGACTATGGCTACACCTTC
TRBV29-1	few	TRBD2	TRBJ2-3	CSVESSSGVDTQYF	TGCAGCGTTGAATCAAGTAGCGGGGTTGATACGCAGTATTTT
TRBV28	.	TRBD2	TRBJ2-1	CASSSPSGGANEQFF	TGTGCCAGCAGTTCCCCTAGCGGGGGGGCCAATGAGCAGTTCTTC
TRBV10-3	few	.	TRBJ1-2	CAISADYGYTF	TGTGCCATCAGTGCAGACTATGGCTACACCTTC
TRBV6-5	.	.	TRBJ2-7	CASSTAGGGEQYF	TGTGCCAGCAGTACCGCAGGGGGAGGCGAGCAGTACTTC
TRBV5-1	few	.	TRBJ2-7	CASSTSPGAYEQYF	TGCGCCAGCAGCACCTCCCCCGGGGCTTACGAGCAGTACTTC
TRBV6-1	few	.	TRBJ2-7	CASSPLTGASYWQYF	TGTGCCAGCAGCCCCCTTACCGGGGCGTCTTATTGGCAGTACTTC
TRBV7-2	.	.	TRBJ1-6	CASSLGPWPLHF	TGTGCCAGCAGCTTAGGACCTTGGCCCCTCCACTTT
TRBV25-1	.	TRBD1	TRBJ1-2	CASSPGQGDGYTF	TGTGCCAGCAGCCCAGGCCAGGGGGATGGCTACACCTTC
TRBV7-8	.	.	TRBJ1-5	CASSLEQDSQPQHF	TGTGCCAGCAGCTTAGAGCAAGATAGTCAGCCCCAGCATTTT
TRBV29-1	few	TRBD1	TRBJ1-3	CSTLRDRQGNTIYF	TGCAGCACCCTCCGGGACAGGCAAGGAAACACCATATATTTT
TRBV4-1	few	.	TRBJ2-5	CASSRDSPLGTQYF	TGCGCCAGCAGCCGGGACTCTCCGTTAGGGACCCAGTACTTC
TRBV28	few	.	TRBJ1-1	CASSLGGRTEAFF	TGTGCCAGCAGTTTGGGGGGGCGGACTGAAGCTTTCTTT
TRBV6-5	once	.	TRBJ1-1	CASSLVGFTEAFF	TGTGCCAGCAGCCTCGTGGGTTTTACTGAAGCTTTCTTT
TRBV7-3	few	TRBD1	TRBJ1-1	CASSLGQGEGTEAFF	TGTGCCAGCAGCTTGGGACAGGGTGAGGGCACTGAAGCTTTCTTT
TRBV9	few	TRBD1	TRBJ2-5	CASSPTQGGTLGETQYF	TGTGCCAGCAGCCCGACCCAAGGGGGCACCCTCGGGGAGACCCAGTACTTC
TRBV30	many	.	TRBJ2-5	CAWSVRRTGTQYF	TGTGCCTGGAGTGTAAGGAGGACGGGGACCCAGTACTTC
TRBV30	.	TRBD1	TRBJ2-1	CAWGYKITGAGINEQFF	TGTGCCTGGGGATACAAAATTACAGGGGCAGGAATAAATGAGCAGTTCTTC
TRBV2	few	TRBD1	TRBJ1-1	CASSDPGQMNTEAFF	TGTGCCAGCAGTGATCCGGGACAGATGAACACTGAAGCTTTCTTT
TRBV6-5	once	.	TRBJ1-4	CASRGGFGEKLFF	TGTGCCAGCAGGGGAGGATTTGGGGAAAAACTGTTTTTT
TRBV7-9	few	.	TRBJ1-3	CASSLDRVSGNTIYF	TGTGCCAGCAGTCTCGACCGGGTCTCTGGAAACACCATATATTTT
TRBV19	.	.	TRBJ1-2	CASIIEVGANYGYTF	TGTGCCAGTATAATTGAGGTTGGAGCAAACTATGGCTACACCTTC
TRBV11-2	.	.	TRBJ2-2	CASSLSYTGELFF	TGTGCCAGCAGCCTTTCGTACACCGGGGAGCTGTTTTTT
TRBV19	few	TRBD1	TRBJ2-3	CASSGGQEDTDTQYF	TGTGCCAGTAGTGGCGGACAGGAGGACACAGATACGCAGTATTTT
TRBV18	.	.	TRBJ1-6	CASSPYRDNSPLHF	TGTGCCAGCTCACCATACAGGGATAATTCACCCCTCCACTTT
TRBV11-2	few	TRBD1	TRBJ1-6	CASSAVDRDNSPLHF	TGTGCCAGCAGCGCCGTGGACAGGGATAATTCACCCCTCCACTTT
TRBV6-6	few	TRBD2	TRBJ2-1	CASSYSETGTSQFF	TGTGCCAGCAGTTACTCGGAAACCGGGACTAGCCAGTTCTTC
TRBV6-5	.	TRBD2	TRBJ2-1	CASSYLREGREQFF	TGTGCCAGCAGTTACTTAAGGGAGGGTCGGGAGCAGTTCTTC
TRBV27	.	TRBD1	TRBJ1-2	CASSQISGQAVYGYTF	TGTGCCAGCAGCCAAATCAGTGGACAGGCGGTCTATGGCTACACCTTC
TRBV6-6	few	.	TRBJ1-2	CASSYNRADYGYTF	TGTGCCAGCAGTTATAACAGGGCGGACTATGGCTACACCTTC